The present entry profiles one T cell receptor (beta chain) with its context. The antigen is unknown. Libraries were prepared by immunoSEQ multiplex PCR; TCRdb keeps only in-frame clonotypes and omits some of them. The sample lists roughly 82,000 clones; around four fifths were seen once. Collection occurred without any documented infections or immune events in donors. Per germline, CDR1 SGHAT and CDR2 FQNNGV. The germline V and J ends were trimmed by 0 bases and 3 bases, with 12 bases remaining between them. This CDR3 contains 15 residues. The data were obtained in a study of identifying expanded T cells in peripheral blood. General study findings and limits: Clone count variance between approximately two-week samples rose with total template count. Technical replicates showed 0.9 to 1.5 changed clones; two weeks around 15; four weeks 19.

The chain combines TRBV11-2 with TRBJ2-7, with D uncertain. The sequence came from a person aged 18 to 69 in good health. Sequenced material: blood. The CDR3 loop reads CASSLDVGGDYEQYF. Here the CDR3 DNA reads TGTGCCAGCAGCTTAGACGTTGGCGGAGACTACGAGCAGTACTTC.